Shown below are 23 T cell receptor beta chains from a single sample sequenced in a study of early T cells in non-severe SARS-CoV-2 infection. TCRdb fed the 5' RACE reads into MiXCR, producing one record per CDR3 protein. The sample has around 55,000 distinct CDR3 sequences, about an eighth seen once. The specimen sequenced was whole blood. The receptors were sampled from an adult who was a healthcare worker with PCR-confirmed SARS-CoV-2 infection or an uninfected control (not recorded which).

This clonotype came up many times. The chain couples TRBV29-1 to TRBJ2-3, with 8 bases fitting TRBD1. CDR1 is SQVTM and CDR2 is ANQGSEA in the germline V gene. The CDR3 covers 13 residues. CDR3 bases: TGCACAGTAGGACAGGGTGGCGCAGATACGCAGTATTTT. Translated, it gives CTVGQGGADTQYF.

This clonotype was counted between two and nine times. CDR3 nucleotides: TGCGCCAGCAGCTTGGATCCCGGGGGTACTGAAGCTTTCTTT. It is translated as CASSLDPGGTEAFF. The rearrangement links TRBV5-1 to TRBJ1-1, with a weak D call TRBD1 (5 bases). The germline V and J ends were trimmed by 0 bases and 5 bases, with 11 bases remaining between them. This CDR3 is 14 amino acids long. The germline V gene has CDR1 SGHRS and CDR2 YFSETQ.

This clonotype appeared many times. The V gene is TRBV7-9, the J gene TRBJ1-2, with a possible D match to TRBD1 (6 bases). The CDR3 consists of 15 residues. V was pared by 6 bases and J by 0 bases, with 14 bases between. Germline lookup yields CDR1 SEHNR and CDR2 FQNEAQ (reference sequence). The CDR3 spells CASSQQGVANYGYTF. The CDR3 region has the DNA TGTGCCAGCAGTCAACAGGGAGTAGCTAACTATGGCTACACCTTC.

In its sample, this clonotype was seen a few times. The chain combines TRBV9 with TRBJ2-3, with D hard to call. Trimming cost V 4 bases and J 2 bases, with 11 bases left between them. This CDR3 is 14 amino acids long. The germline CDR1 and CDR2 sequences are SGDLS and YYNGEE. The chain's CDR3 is CASSPQDITDTQYF. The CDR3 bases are TGTGCCAGCAGCCCCCAAGACATCACAGATACGCAGTATTTT.

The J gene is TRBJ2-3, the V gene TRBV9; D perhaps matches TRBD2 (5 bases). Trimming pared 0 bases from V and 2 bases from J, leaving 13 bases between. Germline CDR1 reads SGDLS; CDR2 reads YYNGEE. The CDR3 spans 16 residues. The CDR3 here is CASSVDPAANTDTQYF. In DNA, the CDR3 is TGTGCCAGCAGCGTAGATCCAGCGGCCAACACAGATACGCAGTATTTT. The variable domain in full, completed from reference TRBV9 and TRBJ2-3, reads DSGVTQTPKHLITATGQRVTLRCSPRSGDLSVYWYQQSLDQGLQFLIQYYNGEERAKGNILERFSAQQFPDLHSELNLSSLELGDSALYFCASSVDPAANTDTQYFGPGTRLTVL.

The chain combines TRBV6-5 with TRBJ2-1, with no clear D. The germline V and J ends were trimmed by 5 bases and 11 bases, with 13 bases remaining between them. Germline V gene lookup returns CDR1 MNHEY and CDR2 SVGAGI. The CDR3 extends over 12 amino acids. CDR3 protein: CASSTGPGQQFF. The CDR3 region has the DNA TGTGCCAGCAGTACCGGCCCCGGGCAGCAGTTCTTC.

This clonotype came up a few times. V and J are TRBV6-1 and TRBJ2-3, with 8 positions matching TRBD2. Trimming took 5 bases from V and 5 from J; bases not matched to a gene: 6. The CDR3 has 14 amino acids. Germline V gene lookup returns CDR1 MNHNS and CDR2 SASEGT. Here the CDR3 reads CASSISGKVDTQYF. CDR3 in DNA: TGTGCCAGCAGTATTAGCGGGAAGGTAGATACGCAGTATTTT.

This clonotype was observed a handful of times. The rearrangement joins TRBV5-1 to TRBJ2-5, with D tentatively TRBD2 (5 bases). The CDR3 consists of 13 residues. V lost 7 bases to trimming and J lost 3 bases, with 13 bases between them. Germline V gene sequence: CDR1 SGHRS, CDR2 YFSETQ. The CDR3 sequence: CASAPSSEETQYF. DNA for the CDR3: TGCGCCAGCGCCCCGAGTAGCGAAGAGACCCAGTACTTC.

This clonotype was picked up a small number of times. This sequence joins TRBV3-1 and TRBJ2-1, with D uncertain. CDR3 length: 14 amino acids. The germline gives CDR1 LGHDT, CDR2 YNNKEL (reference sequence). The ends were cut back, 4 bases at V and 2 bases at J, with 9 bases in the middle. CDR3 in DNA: TGTGCCAGCAGCCCCCTGACTCCCTACAATGAGCAGTTCTTC. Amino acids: CASSPLTPYNEQFF.

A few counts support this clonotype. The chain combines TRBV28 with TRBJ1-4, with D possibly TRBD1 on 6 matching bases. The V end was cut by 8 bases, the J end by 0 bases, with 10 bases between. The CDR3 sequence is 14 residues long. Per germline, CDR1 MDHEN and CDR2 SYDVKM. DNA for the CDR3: TGTGCCAGCTTGACAGGTTCAACTAATGAAAAACTGTTTTTT. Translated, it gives CASLTGSTNEKLFF.

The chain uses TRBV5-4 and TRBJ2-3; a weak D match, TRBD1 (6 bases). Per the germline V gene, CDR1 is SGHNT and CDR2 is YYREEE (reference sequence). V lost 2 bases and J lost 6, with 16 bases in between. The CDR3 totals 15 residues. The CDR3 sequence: CASSLSAGAGDTQYF. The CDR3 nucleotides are TGTGCCAGCAGCTTATCGGCAGGGGCCGGGGATACGCAGTATTTT.

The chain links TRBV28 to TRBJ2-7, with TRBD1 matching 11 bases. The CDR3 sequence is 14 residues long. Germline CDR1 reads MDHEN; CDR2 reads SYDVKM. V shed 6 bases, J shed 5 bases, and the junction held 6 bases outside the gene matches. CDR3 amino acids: CASRSGTGGNEQYF. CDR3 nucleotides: TGTGCCAGCAGATCCGGGACAGGGGGTAACGAGCAGTACTTC.

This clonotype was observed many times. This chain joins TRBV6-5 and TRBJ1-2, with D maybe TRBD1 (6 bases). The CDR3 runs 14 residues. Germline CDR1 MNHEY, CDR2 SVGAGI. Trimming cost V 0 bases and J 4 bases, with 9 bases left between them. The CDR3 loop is CASSYSGGSYGYTF. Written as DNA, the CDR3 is TGTGCCAGCAGTTACTCAGGGGGGTCCTATGGCTACACCTTC.

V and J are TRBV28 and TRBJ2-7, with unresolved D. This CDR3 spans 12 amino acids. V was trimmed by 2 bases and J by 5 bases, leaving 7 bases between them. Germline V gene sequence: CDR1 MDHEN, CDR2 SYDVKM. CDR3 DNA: TGTGCCAGCAGTTTACTCGACCACGAGCAGTACTTC. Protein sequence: CASSLLDHEQYF.

In nucleotides, the CDR3 is TGTGCCAGCGCCGAGGGGGGGACAGGGGGGCCCTCGGAGTATTTT. Its protein product is CASAEGGTGGPSEYF. The rearrangement links TRBV6-5 to TRBJ2-3; TRBD1 aligns across 11 bases. Germline V CDR1 and CDR2: MNHEY, SVGAGI. CDR3 length equals 15 residues. J lost 13 bases, V lost 8 bases, and 17 bases had no gene match.

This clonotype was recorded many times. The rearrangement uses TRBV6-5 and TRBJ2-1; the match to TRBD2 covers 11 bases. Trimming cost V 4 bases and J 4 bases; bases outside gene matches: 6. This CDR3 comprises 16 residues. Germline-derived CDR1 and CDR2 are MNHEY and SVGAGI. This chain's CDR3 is CASSSLLAGEYNEQFF. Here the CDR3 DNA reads TGTGCCAGCAGTTCCCTACTAGCGGGAGAGTACAATGAGCAGTTCTTC.

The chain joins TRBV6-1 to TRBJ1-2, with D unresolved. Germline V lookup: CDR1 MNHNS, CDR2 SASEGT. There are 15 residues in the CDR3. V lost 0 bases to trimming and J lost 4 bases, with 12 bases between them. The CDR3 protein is CASSEALGRTYGYTF. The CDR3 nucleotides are TGTGCCAGCAGTGAAGCGCTTGGACGGACCTATGGCTACACCTTC.

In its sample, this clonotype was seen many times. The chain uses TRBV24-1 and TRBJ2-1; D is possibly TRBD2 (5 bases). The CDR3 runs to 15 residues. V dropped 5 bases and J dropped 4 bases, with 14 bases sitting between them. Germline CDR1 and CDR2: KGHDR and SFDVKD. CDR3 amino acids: CATSVGGGSYNEQFF. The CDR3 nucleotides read TGTGCCACCAGTGTCGGCGGAGGATCTTACAATGAGCAGTTCTTC.

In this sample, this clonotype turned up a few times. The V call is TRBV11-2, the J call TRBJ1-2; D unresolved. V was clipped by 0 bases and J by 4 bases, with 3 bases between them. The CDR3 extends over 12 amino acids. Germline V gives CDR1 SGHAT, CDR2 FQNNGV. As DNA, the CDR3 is TGTGCCAGCAGCTTAGAGAGCTATGGCTACACCTTC. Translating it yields CASSLESYGYTF.

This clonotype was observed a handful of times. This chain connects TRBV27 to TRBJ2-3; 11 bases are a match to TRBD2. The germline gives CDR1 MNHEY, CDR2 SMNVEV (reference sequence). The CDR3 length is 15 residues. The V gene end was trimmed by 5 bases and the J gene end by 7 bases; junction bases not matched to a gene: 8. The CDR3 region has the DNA TGTGCCAGCAGTCCGAGGGCTAGCGGGAGGAATACGCAGTATTTT. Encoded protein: CASSPRASGRNTQYF.

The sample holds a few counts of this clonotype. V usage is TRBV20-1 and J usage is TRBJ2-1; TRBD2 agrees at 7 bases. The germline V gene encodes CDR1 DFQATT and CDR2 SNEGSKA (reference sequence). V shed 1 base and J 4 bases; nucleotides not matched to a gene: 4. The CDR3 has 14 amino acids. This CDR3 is CSARVSSGYNEQFF. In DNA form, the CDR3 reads TGCAGTGCTAGAGTCTCTAGCGGATACAATGAGCAGTTCTTC.

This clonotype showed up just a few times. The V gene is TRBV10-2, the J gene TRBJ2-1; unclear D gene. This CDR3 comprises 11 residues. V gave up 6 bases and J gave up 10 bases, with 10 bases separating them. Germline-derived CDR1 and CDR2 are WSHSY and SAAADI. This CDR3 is CASSIESEQFF. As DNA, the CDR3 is TGCGCCAGCAGCATAGAAAGCGAGCAGTTCTTC.

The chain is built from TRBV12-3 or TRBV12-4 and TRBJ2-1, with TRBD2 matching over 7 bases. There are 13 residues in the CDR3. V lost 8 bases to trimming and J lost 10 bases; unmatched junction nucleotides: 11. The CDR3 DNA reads TGTGCCAGCTATTATGGGGAGCGGGACGAGCAGTTCTTC. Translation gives CASYYGERDEQFF.